This T cell receptor (beta chain) was profiled in a study of naive and memory T cell subsets. An equimolar mix of two oligonucleotides served as the beta constant-region primer for TRBC1 and TRBC2. Nested alpha and beta constant-region primers with the SP2 primer drove four PCR rounds on ligated cDNA. One entry per CDR3 protein results from TCRdb running MiXCR on the UMI-ligation and nested PCR reads. The table shows roughly 83,000 distinct CDR3 sequences, with approximately 10% occurring only once. This clonotype has just a few counts. Its antigen is undetermined. Whole-study results and caveats: From naive to CM, EM and EMRA, diversity decreased and Gini increased. Possibly reflecting memory cells re-expressing CD45RA, a few larger clonotypes occurred in naive repertoires, especially CD8.

Germline CDR1 SEHNR, CDR2 FQNEAQ (reference sequence). CDR3 length equals 14 residues. Germline trimming cut 8 bases from V and 6 bases from J; bases unmatched to any gene: 5. The sequenced sample consisted of naive CD4+ T cells from blood. The chain combines TRBV7-9 with TRBJ1-6; 9 nucleotides align to TRBD1. The sequence derives from a human donor in good health. The CDR3 is CASQTGGVNSPLHF. CDR3 DNA: TGTGCCAGCCAGACAGGGGGAGTTAATTCACCCCTCCACTTT.